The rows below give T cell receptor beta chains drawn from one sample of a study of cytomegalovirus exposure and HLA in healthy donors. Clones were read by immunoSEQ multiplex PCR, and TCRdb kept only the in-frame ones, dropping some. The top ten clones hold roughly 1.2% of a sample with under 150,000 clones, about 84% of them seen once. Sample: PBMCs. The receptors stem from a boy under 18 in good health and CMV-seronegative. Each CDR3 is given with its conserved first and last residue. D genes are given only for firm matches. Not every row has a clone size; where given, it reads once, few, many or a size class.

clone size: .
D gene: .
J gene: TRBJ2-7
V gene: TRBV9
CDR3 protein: CASSVGEVYSYEQYF
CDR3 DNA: TGTGCCAGCAGCGTAGGGGAGGTATACTCCTACGAGCAGTACTTC

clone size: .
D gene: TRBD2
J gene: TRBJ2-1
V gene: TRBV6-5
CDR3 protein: CASRPLAGGGNEQFF
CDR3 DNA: TGTGCCAGCAGGCCTCTAGCGGGAGGTGGCAATGAGCAGTTCTTC

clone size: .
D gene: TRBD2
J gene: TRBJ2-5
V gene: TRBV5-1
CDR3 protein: CASSLGLAGALETQYF
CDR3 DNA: TGCGCCAGCAGCTTGGGGCTAGCGGGAGCCCTTGAGACCCAGTACTTC

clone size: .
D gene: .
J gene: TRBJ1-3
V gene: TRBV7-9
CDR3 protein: CASDGFGNSGNTIYF
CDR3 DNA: TGTGCCAGCGATGGGTTCGGGAACTCTGGAAACACCATATATTTT

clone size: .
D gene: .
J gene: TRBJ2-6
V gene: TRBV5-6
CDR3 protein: CASSRDWSGANVLTF
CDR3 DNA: TGTGCCAGCAGCCGGGACTGGTCAGGGGCCAACGTCCTGACTTTC

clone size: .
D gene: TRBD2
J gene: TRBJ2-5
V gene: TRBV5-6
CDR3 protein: CASRRLTSDQETQYF
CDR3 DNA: TGTGCCAGCAGACGGCTGACTAGCGATCAAGAGACCCAGTACTTC

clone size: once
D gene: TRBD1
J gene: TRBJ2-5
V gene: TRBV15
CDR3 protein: CATSSRTGRETQYF
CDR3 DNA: TGTGCCACCAGCTCCCGGACAGGGAGGGAGACCCAGTACTTC

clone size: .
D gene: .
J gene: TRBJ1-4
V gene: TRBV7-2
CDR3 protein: CASSPTVGEKLFF
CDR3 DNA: TGTGCCAGCAGTCCGACAGTTGGGGAAAAACTGTTTTTT

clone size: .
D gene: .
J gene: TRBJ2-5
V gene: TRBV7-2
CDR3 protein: CASSLTPEGGETQYF
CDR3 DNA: TGTGCCAGCAGCTTAACCCCGGAGGGCGGAGAGACCCAGTACTTC

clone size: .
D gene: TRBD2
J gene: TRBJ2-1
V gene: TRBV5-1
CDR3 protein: CASSLDGRGDEQFF
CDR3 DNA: TGCGCCAGCAGCTTGGACGGGAGGGGCGATGAGCAGTTCTTC